These 7 T cell receptor beta chains share one sample of origin, sequenced in a study of cytomegalovirus exposure and HLA in healthy donors. Primers: 60 Vbeta forward and 13 Jbeta reverse. Clones were sequenced by immunoSEQ multiplex PCR, and TCRdb holds only the in-frame ones, with some missing. The sample table includes about 39,000 clones. The sequenced material came from PBMCs. These receptor sequences come from a woman aged 25-40 years in good health and CMV-seropositive.

The V gene is TRBV9, the J gene TRBJ1-2, with a weak D call TRBD1 (5 bases). This CDR3 contains 15 residues. Germline V gives CDR1 SGDLS, CDR2 YYNGEE. V gave up 5 bases and J gave up 7 bases, with 21 bases separating them. DNA of the CDR3: TGTGCCAGCAGTCCCAACTTGGGGGGGTCCACTGGCTACACCTTC. Encoded protein: CASSPNLGGSTGYTF.

This sequence joins TRBV15 and TRBJ1-1; D gene unclear. The V gene's germline CDR1 is LNHNV and CDR2 YYDKDF (reference sequence). V was shortened by 8 bases and J by 0 bases, with 10 bases between the two germline ends. The CDR3 spans 13 residues. The CDR3 bases are TGTGCCACCTCCCGGCGGCTGAACACTGAAGCTTTCTTT. It codes for CATSRRLNTEAFF.

The CDR3 region is CASSEYEGLNYGYTF. The CDR3 bases are TGTGCCAGCAGTGAATATGAGGGTTTGAACTATGGCTACACCTTC. The chain couples TRBV25-1 to TRBJ1-2; D remains ambiguous. Germline assignment: CDR1 MGHDK and CDR2 SYGVNS. Trimming left V 0 bases short and J 2 bases short, with 10 bases between. The CDR3 covers 15 residues.

The chain carries TRBV5-1 and TRBJ2-7; 11 bases map to TRBD2. The germline CDR1 and CDR2 sequences are SGHRS and YFSETQ. Trimming cost V 3 bases and J 3 bases; bases outside gene matches: 11. This CDR3 is 17 amino acids long. The CDR3 region is CASSSLAGGIAVYEQYF. DNA of the CDR3: TGCGCCAGCAGCTCTTTAGCGGGGGGGATAGCGGTCTACGAGCAGTACTTC.

The chain has TRBV19 and TRBJ1-5, with D perhaps matching TRBD1 (5 bases). Germline values: CDR1 LNHDA, CDR2 SQIVND (reference sequence). V shed 5 bases and J shed 0 bases, with 11 bases lying between them. The CDR3 is 15 amino acids. CDR3 loop: CASSPQEYSNQPQHF. CDR3 DNA: TGTGCCAGTAGTCCACAGGAATATAGCAATCAGCCCCAGCATTTT.

The genes are TRBV5-1 and TRBJ2-3; weak D call: TRBD2 (7 bases). The CDR3 runs to 14 residues. Germline CDR1 reads SGHRS; CDR2 reads YFSETQ. Trimming cost V 6 bases and J 0 bases, with 11 bases left between them. DNA of the CDR3: TGCGCCAGCACCCCGGGGGGCAGCACAGATACGCAGTATTTT. It is translated as CASTPGGSTDTQYF.

The rearrangement joins TRBV5-1 to TRBJ1-6; 7 nucleotides agree with TRBD1. Germline V gene data show CDR1 as SGHRS and CDR2 as YFSETQ. The CDR3 extends over 16 amino acids. J was trimmed by 5 bases and V by 2 bases; bases with no gene match: 7. CDR3 coding DNA: TGCGCCAGCAGCTTAACAGGGGAATCGAATAATTCACCCCTCCACTTT. This sequence encodes CASSLTGESNNSPLHF.